The 6 T cell receptor beta chains in this list originate from one sample, sequenced in a study of CD8 T cells in Susac syndrome. Random hexamers served to reverse transcribe roughly 0.45 to 1 ug RNA. TCRdb processed the immunoSEQ multiplex PCR reads anew with MiXCR; each CDR3 protein has one entry. Of under 200,000 distinct CDR3 sequences listed, 85% to 95% are singletons. The sample comprised CD8+ T cells from PBMCs. The receptors come from a human donor with multiple sclerosis.

The V call is TRBV5-6, the J call TRBJ1-2; TRBD1 aligns across 7 bases. CDR1 SGHDT and CDR2 YYEEEE come from the germline V gene. V lost 3 bases, J lost 4 bases, and 0 bases stayed unmatched. This CDR3 region has 12 residues. The CDR3 DNA sequence: TGTGCCAGCAGCTCAGGGGGCTATGGCTACACCTTC. Protein: CASSSGGYGYTF.

The chain recombines TRBV29-1 with TRBJ2-5; 15 bases map to TRBD2. The CDR3 has 14 residues. In germline, CDR1 is SQVTM, CDR2 ANQGSEA. V gave up 7 bases and J gave up 5 bases; unmatched junction bases: 5. CDR3 region: CSGTSGRAPETQYF. CDR3 coding DNA: TGCAGCGGGACTAGCGGGAGGGCCCCTGAGACCCAGTACTTC. Looking up the rest from reference TRBV29-1 and TRBJ2-5 gives the full variable domain: SAVISQKPSRDICQRGTSLTIQCQVDSQVTMMFWYRQQPGQSLTLIATANQGSEATYESGFVIDKFPISRPNLTFSTLTVSNMSPEDSSIYLCSGTSGRAPETQYFGPGTRLLVL.

This clonotype was seen only once. This chain joins TRBV14 and TRBJ2-1; 7 nucleotides agree with TRBD2. Germline CDR1 and CDR2: SGHDN and FVKESK. J lost 3 bases, V lost 4 bases, and 6 bases had no gene match. The CDR3 sequence is 15 residues long. The CDR3 coding sequence is TGTGCCAGCAGCCCCTGGGAGGGTAGCTACAATGAGCAGTTCTTC. This sequence encodes CASSPWEGSYNEQFF. The variable domain in full, with the rest retrieved from reference TRBV14 and TRBJ2-1, is EAGVTQFPSHSVIEKGQTVTLRCDPISGHDNLYWYRRVMGKEIKFLLHFVKESKQDESGMPNNRFLAERTGGTYSTLKVQPAELEDSGVYFCASSPWEGSYNEQFFGPGTRLTVL.

The V gene is TRBV27, the J gene TRBJ2-1, with 8 positions matching TRBD1. The CDR3 is 16 residues long. The trim removed 5 bases at V and 0 bases at J, leaving 6 bases unmatched. Germline CDR1 reads MNHEY; CDR2 reads SMNVEV (reference sequence). The CDR3 nucleotides are TGTGCCAGCAGTGGCGGACAGGGAGCCTCCTACAATGAGCAGTTCTTC. Translation: CASSGGQGASYNEQFF.

This rearrangement joins TRBV11-2 to TRBJ2-1, with D perhaps matching TRBD1 or TRBD2 (5 bases each). Germline V gene data show CDR1 as SGHAT and CDR2 as FQNNGV. The CDR3 runs 16 residues. V shed 7 bases and J shed 3 bases, with 19 bases lying between them. CDR3 amino acids: CASTNPVGPRYNEQFF. CDR3 sequence (DNA): TGTGCCAGCACCAACCCAGTGGGACCCCGCTACAATGAGCAGTTCTTC.

The chain carries TRBV27 and TRBJ2-1; D remains unclear. Between the trimmed V and J ends, which lost 3 bases and 4 bases, there was a span of 7 bases. The germline V gene encodes CDR1 MNHEY and CDR2 SMNVEV (reference sequence). This CDR3 is built from 13 residues. The CDR3 region has the DNA TGTGCCAGCAGTTTTGAACATTACAATGAGCAGTTCTTC. This translates into CASSFEHYNEQFF.